This T cell receptor beta chain emerged from a study of blood T cell repertoires in COVID-19. V shed 4 bases and J 6 bases; nucleotides not matched to a gene: 5. There are 14 residues in the CDR3. Germline V gene sequence: CDR1 MNHEY, CDR2 SMNVEV (reference sequence). Repertoires were generated with immunoSEQ multiplex PCR, while TCRdb's copy carries only in-frame clones and drops some. The data show under 500,000 clones, roughly 87% seen once. The TCR originated in a woman under 30 with acute COVID-19. The V gene is TRBV27, the J gene TRBJ1-5, with 8 positions matching TRBD1. The sample consisted of PBMCs or T cells enriched from blood (not recorded which). This CDR3 reads CASSSGQGGQPQHF. The CDR3 DNA is TGTGCCAGCAGTTCCGGACAGGGCGGTCAGCCCCAGCATTTT.